These 24 T cell receptor beta chains were sequenced from one sample in a study of T cells after yellow fever vaccination. A single record per CDR3 protein comes from TCRdb applying MiXCR to the 5' RACE reads. This sample carries 300,000 to 350,000 distinct CDR3 sequences, approximately 4% of them seen once, and the ten largest clones take 20% to 25%. Source: PBMCs, taken 5 days after the yellow fever booster vaccination. The source is a man younger than 35 who received the YFV17D yellow fever vaccine.

This clonotype was detected a few times. This chain uses TRBV15 with TRBJ2-3, with 7 nucleotides matching TRBD2. V trimming: 8 bases; J trimming: 3 bases; junction bases outside the gene matches: 5. This CDR3 contains 13 residues. Germline V gene lookup returns CDR1 LNHNV and CDR2 YYDKDF (reference sequence). The CDR3 sequence is CATQRGGTDTQYF. CDR3 nucleotides: TGTGCCACCCAGCGGGGAGGGACAGATACGCAGTATTTT.

The chain combines TRBV18 with TRBJ1-1; 7 bases match TRBD1. V was clipped by 8 bases and J by 1 base; unmatched bases: 7. Per the germline V gene, CDR1 is KGHSH and CDR2 is LQKENI. The CDR3 totals 14 residues. CDR3: CASTQTGTNTEAFF. CDR3 coding DNA: TGTGCCAGCACGCAGACAGGGACGAACACTGAAGCTTTCTTT.

This clonotype occurred a few times. The chain has TRBV20-1 and TRBJ2-1; 13 bases match TRBD2. Germline CDR1 DFQATT, CDR2 SNEGSKA (reference sequence). The V segment lost 4 bases and the J segment 2 bases; nucleotides outside the gene matches: 2. This CDR3 has 15 residues. The CDR3 DNA is TGCAGTGCTATGACTAGCGGGGGGACCTACAATGAGCAGTTCTTC. Translated: CSAMTSGGTYNEQFF.

The chain has TRBV3-1 and TRBJ1-1; TRBD1 might be the D (6 bases). The CDR3 sequence is 16 residues long. V was cut by 4 bases and J by 1 base, with 16 bases left in between. Germline V CDR1 and CDR2: LGHDT, YNNKEL (reference sequence). The CDR3 DNA reads TGTGCCAGCAGCCGGGCCGGGGGGCCGGGGAACACTGAAGCTTTCTTT. Encoded protein: CASSRAGGPGNTEAFF.

This clonotype was seen more than once but under ten times. The gene calls are TRBV19 and TRBJ2-3, with no clear D. The CDR3 spans 13 residues. Germline V gene sequence: CDR1 LNHDA, CDR2 SQIVND (reference sequence). The V gene lost 6 bases and the J gene lost 5 bases, with 12 bases spanning the gap. In nucleotides, the CDR3 is TGTGCCAGTAGACCCGGGTGGGTAGATACGCAGTATTTT. This translates into CASRPGWVDTQYF.

This clonotype was recorded many times. The V gene is TRBV7-6, the J gene TRBJ2-5, with 9 bases fitting TRBD2. Germline V lookup: CDR1 SGHVS, CDR2 FNYEAQ. The length of the CDR3 is 15 residues. J was trimmed by 7 bases and V by 4 bases; bases with no gene match: 10. CDR3 residues: CASSSTLLSGGTQYF. DNA for the CDR3: TGTGCCAGCAGCTCAACACTCCTTAGCGGGGGGACCCAGTACTTC.

V gene TRBV5-1 combines with J gene TRBJ2-7, with D perhaps given as TRBD1 or TRBD2 (6 bases each). CDR1 and CDR2 from the germline V gene are SGHRS and YFSETQ. V was clipped by 4 bases and J by 0 bases, with 17 bases between them. The CDR3 totals 16 residues. The CDR3 DNA sequence: TGCGCCAGCAGCCCTGGAGGAGGGGGGTTCTCCTACGAGCAGTACTTC. Translation: CASSPGGGGFSYEQYF. The whole variable domain, remainder taken from reference TRBV5-1 and TRBJ2-7, is KAGVTQTPRYLIKTRGQQVTLSCSPISGHRSVSWYQQTPGQGLQFLFEYFSETQRNKGNFPGRFSGRQFSNSRSEMNVSTLELGDSALYLCASSPGGGGFSYEQYFGPGTRLTVT.

The sample holds many counts of this clonotype. The chain has TRBV9 and TRBJ2-7; TRBD1 might be the D (5 bases). Trimming cost V 0 bases and J 4 bases, with 11 bases left between them. The CDR3 runs to 14 residues. Germline lookup yields CDR1 SGDLS and CDR2 YYNGEE. The CDR3 DNA reads as TGTGCCAGCAGCGTAGAAGGGGCCCCATACGAGCAGTACTTC. Its translation: CASSVEGAPYEQYF.

In its sample, this clonotype was seen many times. The CDR3 here is CASSFQREAFF. DNA of the CDR3: TGTGCCAGCAGCTTTCAGAGGGAGGCTTTCTTT. The rearrangement links TRBV7-2 to TRBJ1-1, with D unclear. This CDR3 spans 11 amino acids. The ends were cut back, 3 bases at V and 11 bases at J, with 10 bases in the middle. In germline, CDR1 is SGHTA, CDR2 FQGNSA.

This chain connects TRBV20-1 to TRBJ1-5, with a possible D match to TRBD1 (5 bases). CDR1 and CDR2 from the germline V gene are DFQATT and SNEGSKA (reference sequence). This CDR3 has 14 residues. V was pared by 4 bases and J by 9 bases, with 19 bases between. The CDR3 sequence: CSATGTGESGPQHF. DNA of the CDR3: TGCAGTGCTACCGGGACCGGGGAGTCAGGGCCCCAGCATTTT.

J is TRBJ2-7 and V is TRBV7-3; tentatively, D is TRBD1 (5 bases). CDR1 and CDR2 (germline): SGHTA, FQGTGA. V was shortened by 6 bases and J by 5 bases, with 17 bases between the two germline ends. This CDR3 spans 14 amino acids. The CDR3 loop is CASSPLGQTDEQYF. The CDR3 DNA reads as TGTGCCAGCAGTCCGCTCGGACAAACGGACGAGCAGTACTTC.

This clonotype came up many times. The chain has TRBV5-5 and TRBJ2-5; 10 bases agree with TRBD1. J was trimmed by 7 bases and V by 0 bases; bases with no gene match: 3. The germline V gene has CDR1 SGHKS and CDR2 YYEKEE (reference sequence). The length of the CDR3 is 14 residues. The CDR3 DNA is TGTGCCAGCAGCTTGGGACAGGGGGCGGGGACCCAGTACTTC. It specifies CASSLGQGAGTQYF.

The J gene is TRBJ2-3, the V gene TRBV7-2; possible D gene TRBD2, 7 bases. The CDR3 is 16 residues long. Trimming stripped 0 bases from V and 2 bases from J, with 12 bases between. CDR1 SGHTA and CDR2 FQGNSA come from the germline V gene. Here the CDR3 DNA reads TGTGCCAGCAGCTTAGCGCGGGGGACAACCACAGATACGCAGTATTTT. Amino acid sequence: CASSLARGTTTDTQYF. The full variable domain, in which reference TRBV7-2 and TRBJ2-3 provide the parts outside the CDR3, is GAGVSQSPSNKVTEKGKDVELRCDPISGHTALYWYRQSLGQGLEFLIYFQGNSAPDKSGLPSDRFSAERTGGSVSTLTIQRTQQEDSAVYLCASSLARGTTTDTQYFGPGTRLTVL.

This clonotype was recorded many times. V usage is TRBV5-5 and J usage is TRBJ2-4, with no clear D. The CDR3 has 14 residues. The V gene's germline CDR1 is SGHKS and CDR2 YYEKEE (reference sequence). V lost 2 bases and J 4 bases, leaving 10 bases between the germline ends. The CDR3 DNA sequence: TGTGCCAGCAGCTTAGACTCCCCGAAAAACATTCAGTACTTC. It is translated as CASSLDSPKNIQYF.

A few counts support this clonotype. V and J are TRBV18 and TRBJ2-7, with D hard to call. The germline V gene has CDR1 KGHSH and CDR2 LQKENI. Trimming shortened V by 3 bases and J by 7 bases, and 16 bases separated the two germline ends. The CDR3 has 14 residues. Here the CDR3 reads CASSPTTRAWEQYV. CDR3 DNA sequence: TGTGCCAGCTCACCTACGACAAGGGCATGGGAGCAGTACGTC.

This clonotype has only a few counts. This sequence joins TRBV5-1 and TRBJ1-1; a weak D match, TRBD1 (6 bases). In germline, CDR1 is SGHRS, CDR2 YFSETQ. V lost 3 bases, J lost 2 bases, and 14 bases lay in between. The CDR3 length is 15 residues. The CDR3 DNA follows: TGCGCCAGCAGCTCCAATGGACAGTTAAACACTGAAGCTTTCTTT. Its translation: CASSSNGQLNTEAFF. Full variable domain (remainder filled in from reference TRBV5-1 and TRBJ1-1): KAGVTQTPRYLIKTRGQQVTLSCSPISGHRSVSWYQQTPGQGLQFLFEYFSETQRNKGNFPGRFSGRQFSNSRSEMNVSTLELGDSALYLCASSSNGQLNTEAFFGQGTRLTVV.

The chain links TRBV5-1 to TRBJ2-1; 8 bases line up with TRBD2. The CDR3 totals 17 residues. The junction had 11 bases not matched to a gene; V was cut back by 2 bases and J by 4 bases. Germline CDR1 SGHRS, CDR2 YFSETQ. Here the CDR3 DNA reads TGCGCCAGCAGCTTCAACCCCGGGGGGGCGGGGTACAATGAGCAGTTCTTC. It encodes CASSFNPGGAGYNEQFF.

Many counts were recorded for this clonotype. A read error may produce the germline difference seen at one junction end. This chain joins TRBV5-1 and TRBJ1-1, with D possibly matching TRBD1 (5 bases). The germline V gene encodes CDR1 SGHRS and CDR2 YFSETQ. The CDR3 consists of 14 residues. This chain's CDR3 is CASSLAGGGTEAFF. The CDR3 DNA reads TGTGCCAGCAGCTTAGCGGGGGGGGGCACTGAAGCTTTCTTT.

There are a few counts of this clonotype. This chain uses TRBV15 with TRBJ2-3; D remains ambiguous. Deletions cut 1 base from V and 0 bases from J, with 20 bases between. There are 19 residues in the CDR3. Germline loops: CDR1 LNHNV, CDR2 YYDKDF (reference sequence). The CDR3 DNA is TGTGCCACCAGCAGAGCCCCCGGGCCAGTGAGCTGGAGCACAGATACGCAGTATTTT. It encodes CATSRAPGPVSWSTDTQYF.

This clonotype has at least ten counts. The chain combines TRBV7-9 with TRBJ1-1; 9 nucleotides match TRBD1. Trimming cost V 5 bases and J 11 bases; bases outside gene matches: 12. The CDR3 loop spans 14 amino acids. Germline V gene lookup returns CDR1 SEHNR and CDR2 FQNEAQ (reference sequence). In DNA, the CDR3 is TGTGCCAGCAGCCCAGCGTATTCGGACAGGGGCGCTTTCTTT. Protein sequence: CASSPAYSDRGAFF.

The sample holds a few counts of this clonotype. The V and J genes are TRBV20-1 and TRBJ1-2, with 8 bases lining up with TRBD1. Germline V gene sequence: CDR1 DFQATT, CDR2 SNEGSKA (reference sequence). The CDR3 covers 14 residues. V was clipped by 3 bases and J by 4 bases; unmatched bases: 7. Written as DNA, the CDR3 is TGCAGTGCTAGCCCGACAGGGGACCTCTATGGCTACACCTTC. Its protein product is CSASPTGDLYGYTF.

The V call is TRBV4-1, the J call TRBJ2-2, with D possibly matching TRBD2 (6 bases). The V end was cut by 1 base, the J end by 6 bases, with 15 bases between. Germline loops: CDR1 MGHRA, CDR2 YSYEKL. This CDR3 is 16 amino acids long. Here the CDR3 DNA reads TGCGCCAGCAGCCAAGTAAGGAGCGGGCGCCCCGGGGAGCTGTTTTTT. Encoded protein: CASSQVRSGRPGELFF.

In its sample, this clonotype was seen many times. The rearrangement links TRBV6-6 to TRBJ2-1; the match to TRBD2 covers 11 bases. This CDR3 is 17 amino acids long. V trimming: 4 bases; J trimming: 7 bases; junction bases outside the gene matches: 12. Per germline, CDR1 MNHNY and CDR2 SVGAGI (reference sequence). The CDR3, as DNA: TGTGCCAGCAGTTCCCCTCCGACTAGCGGGGCCCTTAATGAGCAGTTCTTC. Translating it yields CASSSPPTSGALNEQFF.

This rearrangement joins TRBV15 to TRBJ1-3, with D unclear. The germline V and J ends were trimmed by 5 bases and 4 bases, with 15 bases remaining between them. The CDR3 loop spans 15 amino acids. Germline V gene sequence: CDR1 LNHNV, CDR2 YYDKDF (reference sequence). The DNA of the CDR3 is TGTGCCACCAGCTTCCAGGAAGGCCTCGGAAACACCATATATTTT. Encoded protein: CATSFQEGLGNTIYF.